The 24 T cell receptor beta chains below come from one sample, sequenced in a study of blood T cell repertoires in COVID-19. Generated by immunoSEQ multiplex PCR, the TCRdb table keeps only in-frame clones and is missing some. Of some 220,000 clones in the sample, over 75% were seen once. Sequencing used peripheral blood. These receptors were collected from a human donor in a cohort sampled during active COVID-19.

The rearrangement uses TRBV5-6 and TRBJ2-1; tentative D call: TRBD1 (5 bases). The CDR3 runs to 14 residues. V dropped 0 bases and J dropped 10 bases, with 14 bases sitting between them. Germline values: CDR1 SGHDT, CDR2 YYEEEE. The CDR3 coding sequence is TGTGCCAGCAGCTTGGGGGGCAGAAGTGGGGAGCAGTTCTTC. Its translation: CASSLGGRSGEQFF.

This clone was counted a few times. The chain uses TRBV4-1 and TRBJ1-1; TRBD1 might be the D (5 bases). The germline gives CDR1 MGHRA, CDR2 YSYEKL. The CDR3 consists of 18 residues. Trimming left V 4 bases short and J 1 base short, with 22 bases between. CDR3 amino acids: CASSPRGGVRRTNTEAFF. CDR3 DNA: TGCGCCAGCAGCCCGCGAGGAGGGGTCAGACGAACGAACACTGAAGCTTTCTTT.

The chain has TRBV10-3 and TRBJ1-2; perhaps TRBD1 as D (6 bases). The CDR3 runs to 13 residues. CDR1 is ENHRY, CDR2 SYGVKD, per germline. V was clipped by 2 bases and J by 7 bases, with 11 bases between them. CDR3 sequence (DNA): TGTGCCATCAGTGAGCGGGGGGCGGCTGGCTACACCTTC. It yields the protein CAISERGAAGYTF.

This clone was observed a handful of times. V gene TRBV7-9 combines with J gene TRBJ2-7; TRBD2 matches 7 bases. The CDR3 contains 18 residues. V shed 1 base and J 2 bases; nucleotides not matched to a gene: 14. Germline values: CDR1 SEHNR, CDR2 FQNEAQ (reference sequence). CDR3: CASSLETIGRERTYEQYF. The CDR3 nucleotides are TGTGCCAGCAGCTTAGAGACCATAGGGCGGGAGCGCACCTACGAGCAGTACTTC.

V and J are TRBV29-1 and TRBJ2-7; possibly TRBD2 for D (6 bases). From germline, CDR1 is SQVTM and CDR2 ANQGSEA. This CDR3 has 16 residues. V gave up 0 bases and J gave up 3 bases, with 18 bases separating them. The chain's CDR3 is CSVEDRPTTGSYEQYF. The CDR3 nucleotides read TGCAGCGTTGAAGATCGACCAACAACCGGGAGCTACGAGCAGTACTTC.

The chain carries TRBV19 and TRBJ2-5, with 8 bases lining up with TRBD2. The CDR3 length is 14 residues. Germline CDR1 reads LNHDA; CDR2 reads SQIVND (reference sequence). Losses at the gene ends were 4 bases for V and 2 bases for J; bases not matched to a gene: 3. The CDR3 loop is CASSTTSGQETQYF. The CDR3 DNA follows: TGTGCCAGTAGTACTACTAGCGGTCAAGAGACCCAGTACTTC.

This clone was detected once. V and J are TRBV27 and TRBJ2-5; a weak D match, TRBD2 (6 bases). V was cut by 6 bases and J by 7 bases, with 15 bases left in between. Looked up from germline, CDR1 is MNHEY and CDR2 is SMNVEV (reference sequence). The CDR3 is 13 amino acids. The CDR3 bases are TGTGCCAGCAGCCTTCGTACGGAGGGGACCCAGTACTTC. Translating it yields CASSLRTEGTQYF.

V usage is TRBV5-5 and J usage is TRBJ2-7; 12 bases match TRBD1. The CDR3 is made up of 17 amino acids. The germline CDR1 and CDR2 sequences are SGHKS and YYEKEE (reference sequence). V gave up 0 bases and J gave up 4 bases; unmatched junction bases: 8. DNA of the CDR3: TGTGCCAGCAGCTTGGTTTCTCCGGGACAGGGGGCATACGAGCAGTACTTC. This translates into CASSLVSPGQGAYEQYF. The variable domain in full, with the rest retrieved from reference TRBV5-5 and TRBJ2-7, is DAGVTQSPTHLIKTRGQQVTLRCSPISGHKSVSWYQQVLGQGPQFIFQYYEKEERGRGNFPDRFSARQFPNYSSELNVNALLLGDSALYLCASSLVSPGQGAYEQYFGPGTRLTVT.

The chain combines TRBV9 with TRBJ2-3; TRBD2 agrees at 9 bases. Germline CDR1 reads SGDLS; CDR2 reads YYNGEE. V lost 4 bases and J lost 0; bases outside the gene matches: 6. The CDR3 contains 16 residues. Here the CDR3 DNA reads TGTGCCAGCAGCAAAGGGACTAGCAGCAGCACAGATACGCAGTATTTT. As protein: CASSKGTSSSTDTQYF.

The gene calls are TRBV20-1 and TRBJ2-5; perhaps TRBD1 as D (6 bases). The CDR3 totals 14 residues. Between the trimmed V and J ends, which lost 3 bases and 5 bases, there was a span of 16 bases. Germline values: CDR1 DFQATT, CDR2 SNEGSKA (reference sequence). In DNA, the CDR3 is TGCAGTGCTAGTCCACAGGGTGGTTGGGAGACCCAGTACTTC. It codes for CSASPQGGWETQYF.

V and J are TRBV28 and TRBJ1-1; D is ambiguous. Germline V lookup: CDR1 MDHEN, CDR2 SYDVKM. The ends were cut back, 5 bases at V and 5 bases at J, with 12 bases in the middle. CDR3 length: 13 residues. The CDR3 DNA reads TGTGCCAGCAGTCTACGGACGGGGACTGAAGCTTTCTTT. It specifies CASSLRTGTEAFF.

V usage is TRBV28 and J usage is TRBJ1-4; D may be TRBD1 (5 bases). CDR1 is MDHEN and CDR2 is SYDVKM in the germline V gene. CDR3 size: 14 residues. With 6 bases removed from V and 3 bases from J, the gap between germline ends came to 11 bases. The CDR3 spells CASRLGGANEKLFF. CDR3 DNA: TGTGCCAGCAGACTTGGAGGGGCTAATGAAAAACTGTTTTTT.

Only one count was recorded for this clone. The chain is built from TRBV19 and TRBJ1-3; D uncertain. V lost 3 bases, J lost 0 bases, and 6 bases lay in between. CDR3 length: 14 amino acids. Germline V CDR1 and CDR2: LNHDA, SQIVND (reference sequence). In DNA form, the CDR3 reads TGTGCCAGTAGTATGATGAGCTCTGGAAACACCATATATTTT. Its protein product is CASSMMSSGNTIYF.

This clone has a handful of counts. This rearrangement joins TRBV18 to TRBJ2-7, with D unresolved. This CDR3 contains 15 residues. Trimming stripped 2 bases from V and 1 base from J, with 12 bases between. In germline, CDR1 is KGHSH, CDR2 LQKENI. Here the CDR3 reads CASSPWSGPSYEQYF. In nucleotides, the CDR3 is TGTGCCAGCTCACCATGGTCAGGTCCGTCCTACGAGCAGTACTTC. The full variable domain, completed using reference TRBV18 and TRBJ2-7, is NAGVMQNPRHLVRRRGQEARLRCSPMKGHSHVYWYRQLPEEGLKFMVYLQKENIIDESGMPKERFSAEFPKEGPSILRIQQVVRGDSAAYFCASSPWSGPSYEQYFGPGTRLTVT.

This clone has a handful of counts. The chain employs TRBV4-1 and TRBJ1-2; D is possibly TRBD1 (5 bases). The CDR3 totals 16 residues. Germline V lookup: CDR1 MGHRA, CDR2 YSYEKL. V was cut by 3 bases and J by 1 base, with 15 bases left in between. In nucleotides, the CDR3 is TGCGCCAGCAGCCACCCCCGGGACTCCAATAACTATGGCTACACCTTC. Translation gives CASSHPRDSNNYGYTF.

The chain links TRBV19 to TRBJ1-1, with no clear D. CDR1 LNHDA and CDR2 SQIVND come from the germline V gene (reference sequence). CDR3 length: 13 residues. V gave up 2 bases and J gave up 1 base, with 5 bases separating them. For the CDR3, the DNA is TGTGCCAGTAGTATAACATCGAACACTGAAGCTTTCTTT. This translates into CASSITSNTEAFF.

This chain joins TRBV19 and TRBJ2-1; TRBD2 aligns across 10 bases. The V gene end was trimmed by 3 bases and the J gene end by 2 bases; junction bases not matched to a gene: 4. Germline values: CDR1 LNHDA, CDR2 SQIVND (reference sequence). The CDR3 consists of 16 residues. Here the CDR3 DNA reads TGTGCCAGTAGTATTCTAGCGGGAGTAGCCTACAATGAGCAGTTCTTC. This sequence encodes CASSILAGVAYNEQFF.

The DNA of the CDR3 is TGTGCCAGCAGCTCTACAGGACGCCCCTACAATGAGCAGTTCTTC. It is translated as CASSSTGRPYNEQFF. The rearrangement joins TRBV7-2 to TRBJ2-1, with D perhaps matching TRBD1 (5 bases). The CDR3 has 15 residues. The V gene lost 4 bases and the J gene lost 2 bases, with 12 bases spanning the gap. Germline V gene sequence: CDR1 SGHTA, CDR2 FQGNSA.

This clone was observed a handful of times. The chain is built from TRBV24-1 and TRBJ2-1; 11 nucleotides align to TRBD2. Germline CDR1 is KGHDR and CDR2 is SFDVKD. V trimming: 0 bases; J trimming: 6 bases; junction bases outside the gene matches: 3. This CDR3 spans 16 amino acids. The DNA of the CDR3 is TGTGCCACCAGTGATTTGGGTAGCGGGAGGGTCAATGAGCAGTTCTTC. As protein: CATSDLGSGRVNEQFF.

A note on this clone: Within the sample, other DNA sequences also encode this same CDR3. The chain is built from TRBV18 and TRBJ1-1; perhaps TRBD1 as D (6 bases). The length of the CDR3 is 13 residues. Trimming removed 3 bases at V and 8 bases at J, with 13 bases between. Per the germline V gene, CDR1 is KGHSH and CDR2 is LQKENI. The CDR3 sequence is CASSPQFGTEAFF. The CDR3, as DNA: TGTGCCAGCTCACCCCAATTCGGGACAGAAGCTTTCTTT. The full variable domain, completed using reference TRBV18 and TRBJ1-1, is NAGVMQNPRHLVRRRGQEARLRCSPMKGHSHVYWYRQLPEEGLKFMVYLQKENIIDESGMPKERFSAEFPKEGPSILRIQQVVRGDSAAYFCASSPQFGTEAFFGQGTRLTVV.

J is TRBJ1-1 and V is TRBV4-1; 7 bases fit TRBD1. With V trimmed by 3 bases and J by 6 bases, 10 bases remained unmatched. This CDR3 contains 15 residues. CDR1 MGHRA and CDR2 YSYEKL come from the germline V gene. The CDR3 DNA sequence: TGCGCCAGCAGCCACTGGGGACAGATAATCTCTGAAGCTTTCTTT. It yields the protein CASSHWGQIISEAFF.

The genes are TRBV28 and TRBJ1-5; no clear D gene. V lost 8 bases and J lost 2, with 16 bases in between. Germline V gene sequence: CDR1 MDHEN, CDR2 SYDVKM. This CDR3 is 15 amino acids long. This chain's CDR3 is CASLRSGAGNQPQHF. The CDR3 DNA is TGTGCCAGCCTGAGGTCGGGAGCGGGCAATCAGCCCCAGCATTTT.

There are a few counts of this clone. This chain links TRBV19 with TRBJ2-2; 11 bases map to TRBD2. From germline, CDR1 is LNHDA and CDR2 SQIVND (reference sequence). The CDR3 totals 16 residues. V shed 5 bases and J 4 bases; nucleotides not matched to a gene: 6. DNA for the CDR3: TGTGCCAGTAGTCCCTGGACTAGCGGGCTCACCGGGGAGCTGTTTTTT. Protein: CASSPWTSGLTGELFF.

The V gene is TRBV7-2, the J gene TRBJ2-2; TRBD1 aligns across 9 bases. The V gene end was trimmed by 5 bases and the J gene end by 7 bases; junction bases not matched to a gene: 5. This CDR3 contains 14 residues. Germline CDR1 and CDR2: SGHTA and FQGNSA. CDR3 in amino acids: CASSRDRVHGELFF. Here the CDR3 DNA reads TGTGCCAGCAGCCGGGACAGGGTGCACGGGGAGCTGTTTTTT.